The rows below give T cell receptor beta chains drawn from one sample of a study of blood T cell repertoires in COVID-19. The repertoire was sequenced with immunoSEQ multiplex PCR; TCRdb's copy has only in-frame clones and lacks some. The table records about 160,000 clones, around 84% of them present only once. Source material: peripheral blood. Receptor source: a woman over 75 with acute or convalescent COVID-19. The CDR3 runs from the conserved cysteine through the conserved F or W. Fields, in order: J gene, V gene, CDR3 protein.

j_gene: TRBJ2-7
v_gene: TRBV2
CDR3aa: CASRYFRDRESYEQYF

j_gene: TRBJ1-4
v_gene: TRBV3-1/TRBV3-2
CDR3aa: CASSQSRGRVYGEKLFF

j_gene: TRBJ2-3
v_gene: TRBV27
CDR3aa: CASSLVVENTQYF

j_gene: TRBJ2-2
v_gene: TRBV7-2
CDR3aa: CASSLGLAGVRNTGELFF

j_gene: TRBJ1-2
v_gene: TRBV6-5
CDR3aa: CASLVWAGEHYGYTF

j_gene: TRBJ2-1
v_gene: TRBV2
CDR3aa: CASSPQGSSYNEQFF

j_gene: TRBJ2-7
v_gene: TRBV30
CDR3aa: CAWSLQFYEQYF

j_gene: TRBJ1-1
v_gene: TRBV11-2
CDR3aa: CASSFEPGGEAFF

j_gene: TRBJ2-3
v_gene: TRBV3-1/TRBV3-2
CDR3aa: CASSQASGYTQYF

j_gene: TRBJ2-1
v_gene: TRBV19
CDR3aa: CASRGSGIRNEQFF

j_gene: TRBJ2-7
v_gene: TRBV3-1/TRBV3-2
CDR3aa: CASSQELSGRAYEQYF

j_gene: TRBJ1-1
v_gene: TRBV6-5
CDR3aa: CASIGLLNTEAFF

j_gene: TRBJ2-5
v_gene: TRBV2
CDR3aa: CASSGGGPETQYF

j_gene: TRBJ2-7
v_gene: TRBV7-9
CDR3aa: CASSDRDRGSYEQYF

j_gene: TRBJ2-3
v_gene: TRBV24-1
CDR3aa: CATRGLAEEVGTDTQYF

j_gene: TRBJ2-7
v_gene: TRBV19
CDR3aa: CASSIAVSYEQYF

j_gene: TRBJ2-5
v_gene: TRBV18
CDR3aa: CASSPTGAQETQYF